Each of the 14 T cell receptor beta chains below was sequenced from the same sample in a study of shared clonotypes between healthy human individuals. Profiling relied on immunoSEQ multiplex PCR, and the TCRdb table lists in-frame clones only, not all of them. This sample has about 2 million clones; approximately 94% occur once, and the top ten carry 1% to 1.3%. Terminally differentiated effector memory CD45RA+ cells were excluded from the naive CD8 cells, which were CD45RO-negative and positively selected for CCR7. The sample was naive CD8+ T cells sorted from blood. These receptors all come from a man younger than 30 in good health.

This sequence joins TRBV5-5 and TRBJ2-7; D is tentatively TRBD1 or TRBD2 (5 bases each). Germline V gene sequence: CDR1 SGHKS, CDR2 YYEKEE (reference sequence). V shed 1 base and J shed 4 bases, with 12 bases lying between them. The CDR3 length is 14 residues. The CDR3 DNA follows: TGTGCCAGCAGCTTGTCGGGGCTCGGGTACGAGCAGTACTTC. Protein sequence: CASSLSGLGYEQYF.

The rearrangement uses TRBV13 and TRBJ2-5, with 11 bases identical to TRBD2. The CDR3 is made up of 15 amino acids. V lost 0 bases and J lost 6; bases outside the gene matches: 3. Looked up from germline, CDR1 is PRHDT and CDR2 is FYEKMQ (reference sequence). This chain's CDR3 is CASSLGTSGTKTQYF. The CDR3 nucleotides are TGTGCCAGCAGCTTAGGGACTAGCGGGACGAAGACCCAGTACTTC.

V and J are TRBV5-6 and TRBJ2-4, with D possibly being TRBD1 (6 bases). This CDR3 comprises 12 residues. Trimming cost V 4 bases and J 6 bases, with 8 bases left between them. Germline V gives CDR1 SGHDT, CDR2 YYEEEE. Here the CDR3 DNA reads TGTGCCAGCAGCACGGACAGAAACATTCAGTACTTC. Translating gives CASSTDRNIQYF.

The chain couples TRBV27 to TRBJ2-1; D may be TRBD2 (6 bases). CDR1 and CDR2 (germline): MNHEY, SMNVEV (reference sequence). Trimming cost V 4 bases and J 2 bases, with 21 bases left between them. The CDR3 has 18 amino acids. Written as DNA, the CDR3 is TGTGCCAGCAGTTCGCGGGGCTGGAGCGACCAGACCTACAATGAGCAGTTCTTC. Translating gives CASSSRGWSDQTYNEQFF.

A note on this clone: Distinct nucleotide sequences in the sample also encode this CDR3. V and J are TRBV2 and TRBJ2-7, with a tentative D call TRBD1 (5 bases). The germline V and J ends were trimmed by 1 base and 4 bases, with 14 bases remaining between them. There are 15 residues in the CDR3. In germline, CDR1 is SNHLY, CDR2 FYNNEI. CDR3 loop: CASSEVRQGRYEQYF. CDR3 DNA: TGTGCCAGCAGTGAAGTTCGGCAGGGCAGGTACGAGCAGTACTTC.

With regard to this clone: The same CDR3 is also encoded by other DNA sequences in this sample. The chain has TRBV2 and TRBJ2-7, with a tentative D call TRBD1 (5 bases). The V and J ends lost 6 bases and 4 bases respectively, with 13 bases between them. This CDR3 has 13 amino acids. From germline, CDR1 is SNHLY and CDR2 FYNNEI. The DNA for the CDR3 is TGTGCCAGCAGCGGTCAGGGCGCTTACGAGCAGTACTTC. Its protein is CASSGQGAYEQYF. Complete variable domain (other parts from reference TRBV2 and TRBJ2-7): EPEVTQTPSHQVTQMGQEVILRCVPISNHLYFYWYRQILGQKVEFLVSFYNNEISEKSEIFDDQFSVERPDGSNFTLKIRSTKLEDSAMYFCASSGQGAYEQYFGPGTRLTVT.

The rearrangement links TRBV6-1 to TRBJ1-5; D is unclear. The ends were cut back, 2 bases at V and 1 base at J, with 0 bases in the middle. CDR1 is MNHNS and CDR2 is SASEGT in the germline V gene. This CDR3 is 12 amino acids long. The CDR3 sequence: CASSESNQPQHF. Written as DNA, the CDR3 is TGTGCCAGCAGTGAAAGCAATCAGCCCCAGCATTTT.

V and J are TRBV2 and TRBJ2-3; D remains unclear. Germline CDR1 is SNHLY and CDR2 is FYNNEI. This CDR3 comprises 15 residues. The germline V and J ends were trimmed by 3 bases and 0 bases, with 10 bases remaining between them. CDR3: CASSEGFPSTDTQYF. As DNA, the CDR3 is TGTGCCAGCAGTGAGGGTTTTCCTAGCACAGATACGCAGTATTTT.

This clone was detected only once. V gene TRBV4-1 combines with J gene TRBJ2-3; the D gene is possibly TRBD1 (5 bases). Per germline, CDR1 MGHRA and CDR2 YSYEKL. The CDR3 consists of 16 residues. V was pared by 0 bases and J by 3 bases, with 13 bases between. CDR3 DNA sequence: TGCGCCAGCAGCCAAGAAAAGACAGCTTCAACAGATACGCAGTATTTT. Residues: CASSQEKTASTDTQYF.

This clone has just one count. The chain employs TRBV28 and TRBJ1-5; weak D call: TRBD1 (6 bases). This CDR3 is 17 amino acids long. Germline V gene sequence: CDR1 MDHEN, CDR2 SYDVKM. Trimming left V 7 bases short and J 0 bases short, with 19 bases between. The CDR3 loop reads CASTYSDRTYSNQPQHF. DNA of the CDR3: TGTGCCAGCACATATTCTGACAGGACCTATAGCAATCAGCCCCAGCATTTT.

This clone was counted a single time. A junction end diverges from the germline sequence, so it may reflect a read error. The chain employs TRBV7-7 and TRBJ2-5; D remains ambiguous. This CDR3 is built from 14 residues. Germline assignment: CDR1 SSHAT and CDR2 FNYEAQ (reference sequence). The CDR3 loop reads CASSFSGEGETQYF. The CDR3 DNA sequence: TGTGCTAGCAGCTTCTCTGGGGAAGGGGAGACCCAGTACTTC. The whole variable domain, filled in from reference TRBV7-7 and TRBJ2-5, reads GAGVSQSPRYKVTKRGQDVTLRCDPISSHATLYWYQQALGQGPEFLTYFNYEAQPDKSGLPSDRFSAERPEGSISTLTIQRTEQRDSAMYRCASSFSGEGETQYFGPGTRLLVL.

The chain joins TRBV28 to TRBJ2-5, with unresolved D. Trimming took 2 bases from V and 1 from J, leaving 8 bases between them. This CDR3 region has 14 residues. Germline CDR1 reads MDHEN; CDR2 reads SYDVKM. This chain's CDR3 is CASSLVPTQETQYF. DNA for the CDR3: TGTGCCAGCAGTTTAGTCCCTACCCAAGAGACCCAGTACTTC.

The chain uses TRBV7-6 and TRBJ2-3; the match to TRBD2 covers 12 bases. The CDR3 covers 15 residues. In germline, CDR1 is SGHVS, CDR2 FNYEAQ. Trimming at V came to 6 bases and at J to 5 bases, leaving 6 bases not matched to a gene. CDR3 amino acids: CASSPPGLAGDTQYF. The CDR3 DNA follows: TGTGCCAGCAGTCCTCCGGGACTAGCGGGAGATACGCAGTATTTT.

J is TRBJ1-1 and V is TRBV2, with D tentatively TRBD1 (6 bases). The germline V and J ends were trimmed by 3 bases and 0 bases, with 11 bases remaining between them. Germline values: CDR1 SNHLY, CDR2 FYNNEI. The CDR3 runs 15 residues. The CDR3 spells CASSDFRGVNTEAFF. CDR3 nucleotide sequence: TGTGCCAGCAGTGATTTCAGGGGCGTGAACACTGAAGCTTTCTTT. The whole variable domain, filled in from reference TRBV2 and TRBJ1-1, reads EPEVTQTPSHQVTQMGQEVILRCVPISNHLYFYWYRQILGQKVEFLVSFYNNEISEKSEIFDDQFSVERPDGSNFTLKIRSTKLEDSAMYFCASSDFRGVNTEAFFGQGTRLTVV.